The sequence of this T cell receptor beta chain was determined in a study of blood T cell repertoires in COVID-19. The wider study: Samples representing acute and convalescent COVID-19 were sourced from the United States, Italy and Spain.

The assay was immunoSEQ multiplex PCR, and TCRdb's table has in-frame clones only and misses some. This sample yields about 220,000 clones, of which 82% are seen a single time; 4.5% to 5.5% belongs to the top ten. Germline CDR1 is SGHVS and CDR2 is FQNEAQ. The J segment lost 3 bases and the V segment lost 5 bases, leaving 14 bases of the junction unmatched. The CDR3 runs to 17 residues. The Seattle patients joined while their infection was active and were tracked longitudinally afterward. This clonotype was obtained from a woman between 70 and 85 years old with COVID-19, enrolled during active disease. V and J are TRBV7-8 and TRBJ2-3; 7 bases match TRBD1. Sequencing was carried out using peripheral blood. Written as DNA, the CDR3 is TGTGCCAGCAGCAAGGACAGGACCCCCGGAGCGACAGATACGCAGTATTTT. It encodes CASSKDRTPGATDTQYF.